One and the same sample provided the 9 T cell receptor beta chains below, sequenced in a study of cytomegalovirus exposure and HLA in healthy donors. In the PCR, 60 Vbeta and 13 Jbeta primers were used. TCRdb's table, derived via immunoSEQ multiplex PCR, lists solely in-frame clones and lacks some. Of about 230,000 clones listed, almost 85% were seen once; the top ten hold 0.58%. The sequenced sample was PBMCs. All receptors derive from a woman aged 35 to 49 in good health and CMV-seronegative.

The chain uses TRBV2 and TRBJ1-1, with D uncertain. The CDR3 is 13 residues long. Germline lookup yields CDR1 SNHLY and CDR2 FYNNEI. V was clipped by 8 bases and J by 3 bases, with 13 bases between them. In nucleotides, the CDR3 is TGTGCCAGCGGTGCCGTCGTTGACACTGAAGCTTTCTTT. Protein product: CASGAVVDTEAFF.

The chain couples TRBV13 to TRBJ1-4; D call uncertain. The germline V and J ends were trimmed by 5 bases and 10 bases, with 11 bases remaining between them. Germline V gene sequence: CDR1 PRHDT, CDR2 FYEKMQ (reference sequence). This CDR3 has 12 residues. In DNA, the CDR3 is TGTGCCAGCAGCCCCCGGCGGGGAAAACTGTTTTTT. As protein: CASSPRRGKLFF.

The CDR3 is CASSLQGPDTQYF. For the CDR3, the DNA is TGTGCCAGCAGCTTGCAGGGCCCAGATACGCAGTATTTT. The chain joins TRBV5-4 to TRBJ2-3; D is possibly TRBD1 (5 bases). The CDR3 has 13 amino acids. The germline V and J ends were trimmed by 1 base and 4 bases, with 7 bases remaining between them. In germline, CDR1 is SGHNT, CDR2 YYREEE (reference sequence).

The rearrangement joins TRBV9 to TRBJ2-3, with TRBD2 matching 8 bases. V lost 5 bases to trimming and J lost 7 bases; unmatched junction nucleotides: 9. The CDR3 consists of 14 residues. Germline values: CDR1 SGDLS, CDR2 YYNGEE. CDR3 coding DNA: TGTGCCAGCAGTTTAGCGGGGCGCGGGAATACGCAGTATTTT. The encoded protein is CASSLAGRGNTQYF.

The rearrangement links TRBV27 to TRBJ1-1; D uncertain. The CDR3 is 15 amino acids. Germline-derived CDR1 and CDR2 are MNHEY and SMNVEV (reference sequence). V was clipped by 5 bases and J by 5 bases, with 18 bases between them. The CDR3 nucleotides are TGTGCCAGCAGTCCTTTCGTGGCGGGGAGAACTGAAGCTTTCTTT. It is translated as CASSPFVAGRTEAFF.

This clone was seen only a few times. The chain recombines TRBV5-5 with TRBJ2-7; D might be TRBD1 (6 bases). CDR1 and CDR2 from the germline V gene are SGHKS and YYEKEE (reference sequence). With 0 bases removed from V and 3 bases from J, the gap between germline ends came to 16 bases. The CDR3 is made up of 16 amino acids. CDR3 residues: CASSLGPGTSLYEQYF. CDR3 sequence (DNA): TGTGCCAGCAGCTTGGGCCCCGGGACATCTCTCTACGAGCAGTACTTC.

The chain links TRBV30 to TRBJ1-5; D call uncertain. This CDR3 has 13 residues. V lost 3 bases, J lost 3 bases, and 9 bases lay in between. CDR1 GTSNPN and CDR2 SVGIG come from the germline V gene (reference sequence). This chain's CDR3 is CAWRGGFNQPQHF. The CDR3 coding sequence is TGTGCCTGGAGAGGAGGGTTCAATCAGCCCCAGCATTTT.

V usage is TRBV7-8 and J usage is TRBJ2-5, with 8 positions matching TRBD1. The V gene's germline CDR1 is SGHVS and CDR2 FQNEAQ. CDR3 length equals 16 residues. The V segment lost 3 bases and the J segment 2 bases; nucleotides outside the gene matches: 8. The CDR3: CASSFPWTGQQETQYF. In DNA, the CDR3 is TGTGCCAGCAGCTTCCCCTGGACAGGGCAGCAAGAGACCCAGTACTTC.

V is TRBV18 and J is TRBJ2-1, with 11 bases fitting TRBD1. The germline gives CDR1 KGHSH, CDR2 LQKENI. The V gene end was trimmed by 6 bases and the J gene end by 7 bases; junction bases not matched to a gene: 8. The CDR3 covers 15 residues. The CDR3 is CASSTSGTGGNEQFF. As DNA, the CDR3 is TGTGCCAGCTCCACGTCTGGGACAGGGGGAAATGAGCAGTTCTTC.